This TCR beta chain originates from a study of cytomegalovirus exposure and HLA in healthy donors. Whole-study context: From about 200 million T cells, an earlier analysis saw approximately 120 million unique TCR beta sequences. From donors who were HLA-typed, an early data release held 70 million to 90 million unique TCRs. Genotyping of roughly 400 donors showed that 80% to 85% belonged to the Caucasian-associated ancestry cluster.

The CDR3 covers 19 residues. Germline V gives CDR1 SGHRS, CDR2 YFSETQ. Trimming took off 0 bases at V and 4 bases at J, with 25 bases between the two ends. Amplification used 60 Vbeta primers and 13 Jbeta primers. The assay was immunoSEQ multiplex PCR, and TCRdb's table has in-frame clones only and misses some. This table has roughly 150,000 clones, approximately 80% appearing once. General study findings and limits: The classifier, whose performance was assessed in both the original and validation cohorts, reportedly diagnosed cytomegalovirus status with high specificity and sensitivity.

In the case of this clone: No antigen is known for it.

Sequenced: PBMCs. This sequence was found in a boy aged 2 to 10 in good health and CMV-seronegative. This rearrangement joins TRBV5-1 to TRBJ1-1; D gene uncertain. CDR3 residues: CASSLARSSRKERGTEAFF. CDR3 DNA: TGCGCCAGCAGCTTGGCTCGTTCCTCTCGTAAGGAACGCGGCACTGAAGCTTTCTTT.